Listed below are T cell receptor beta chains from one sample, sequenced in a study of T cells of healthy individuals. TCRdb passed the 5' RACE reads through MiXCR, listing each CDR3 protein once. The profile shows some 41,000 distinct CDR3 sequences, more than 4.5% of them singletons. The source is a human donor in good health. The CDR3 runs from the conserved cysteine through the conserved F or W. D genes are given only for firm matches. Not all rows give a size; the values are once, few, many and, for expanded clones, a class.

DNA: TGCAGTGCTAGAGTAGTCAAAAAACTGTTTTTT
CDR3: CSARVVKKLFF
V: TRBV20-1
J: TRBJ1-4
D: .
size: many

DNA: TGCGCCAGCAGCTCCGGAGGCGGTTCCTACGAGCAGTACTTC
CDR3: CASSSGGGSYEQYF
V: TRBV5-1
J: TRBJ2-7
D: .
size: .

DNA: TGTGCCAGCAGTTTTACGGGACAGGGTAATGTAGATACGCAGTATTTT
CDR3: CASSFTGQGNVDTQYF
V: TRBV27
J: TRBJ2-3
D: TRBD1
size: many

DNA: TGTGCCAGCAGTGACGGCAGGACAGATACGCAGTATTTT
CDR3: CASSDGRTDTQYF
V: TRBV6-4
J: TRBJ2-3
D: .
size: many

DNA: TGCAGTGCTAGAGATGGACAGGGAGGCTATGGCTACACCTTC
CDR3: CSARDGQGGYGYTF
V: TRBV20-1
J: TRBJ1-2
D: TRBD1
size: .

DNA: TGTGCCAGCAGCGGCGCCATCATCTCTAGCACAGATACGCAGTATTTT
CDR3: CASSGAIISSTDTQYF
V: TRBV2
J: TRBJ2-3
D: .
size: many

DNA: TGTGCCTGGAGAGGGGCCTGGAATGAGCAGTTCTTC
CDR3: CAWRGAWNEQFF
V: TRBV30
J: TRBJ2-1
D: .
size: .

DNA: TGTGCCAGCAGTTTATCAGTGGCGAATTCACCCCTCCACTTT
CDR3: CASSLSVANSPLHF
V: TRBV28
J: TRBJ1-6
D: .
size: many

DNA: TGTGCCAGCAGTCTGGGACCCAGCTATGGCTACACCTTC
CDR3: CASSLGPSYGYTF
V: TRBV12-3/TRBV12-4
J: TRBJ1-2
D: .
size: many

DNA: TGTGCCTGGAATGGGGGACACTCTGGAAACACCATATATTTT
CDR3: CAWNGGHSGNTIYF
V: TRBV30
J: TRBJ1-3
D: .
size: few

DNA: TGTGCCAGCAGCTTAGTCGTGGGTGAGCAGTTCTTC
CDR3: CASSLVVGEQFF
V: TRBV7-9
J: TRBJ2-1
D: .
size: many

DNA: TGTGCCAGCAGTCAAGGGACAGAAGCCCAGTACTTC
CDR3: CASSQGTEAQYF
V: TRBV6-6
J: TRBJ2-5
D: TRBD1
size: many